Shown below are 17 T cell receptor beta chains from a single sample sequenced in a study of cytomegalovirus exposure and HLA in healthy donors (dated by TCRdb to the late 2010s). Library generation was performed with the immunoSEQ multiplex PCR assay. For the multiplex PCR, a mixture combining 60 forward primers for TCR Vbeta segments and 13 reverse primers for TCR Jbeta segments was used. This is the immuneACCESS table as TCRdb keeps it, with only in-frame sequences that have V and J called. A part of the clones is gone; compared with another copy, unresolved V genes explain less than half, and the rest is unexplained. Across this sample there are under 200,000 clones, with roughly 85% seen only once. The ten largest make up more than 8% of the sample. The sequencing sample was made of PBMCs. Source of these receptors: a male donor in good health and CMV-seropositive.

The V call is TRBV6-6, the J call TRBJ2-3; TRBD2 aligns across 9 bases. Germline loops: CDR1 MNHNY, CDR2 SVGAGI (reference sequence). The CDR3 totals 16 residues. V shed 2 bases and J 4 bases; nucleotides not matched to a gene: 7. The CDR3 protein is CASSYPGAGGPDTQYF. CDR3 sequence (DNA): TGTGCCAGCAGTTACCCGGGAGCGGGGGGCCCAGATACGCAGTATTTT.

The chain combines TRBV27 with TRBJ1-6; tentative D call: TRBD1 (5 bases). The V gene's germline CDR1 is MNHEY and CDR2 SMNVEV (reference sequence). The CDR3 is made up of 16 amino acids. V was cut by 4 bases and J by 5 bases, with 15 bases left in between. This CDR3 is CASSSQGALNNSPLHF. As DNA, the CDR3 is TGTGCCAGCAGTTCCCAAGGGGCACTAAATAATTCACCCCTCCACTTT.

The CDR3 bases are TGTGCCAGCAGCGCCAGGGGTAATAATTCACCCCTCCACTTT. It translates to CASSARGNNSPLHF. The rearrangement joins TRBV11-2 to TRBJ1-6, with a weak D call TRBD1 (6 bases). V gave up 5 bases and J gave up 5 bases, with 10 bases separating them. The germline CDR1 and CDR2 sequences are SGHAT and FQNNGV. The CDR3 is 14 residues long. Looking up the rest from reference TRBV11-2 and TRBJ1-6 gives the full variable domain: EAGVAQSPRYKIIEKRQSVAFWCNPISGHATLYWYQQILGQGPKLLIQFQNNGVVDDSQLPKDRFSAERLKGVDSTLKIQPAKLEDSAVYLCASSARGNNSPLHFGNGTRLTVT.

The CDR3 DNA is TGTGCCAGCACCCTCAGGGGGAACACTGAAGCTTTCTTT. It codes for CASTLRGNTEAFF. V gene TRBV27 combines with J gene TRBJ1-1; perhaps TRBD1 as D (6 bases). CDR1 and CDR2 from the germline V gene are MNHEY and SMNVEV (reference sequence). The CDR3 consists of 13 residues. V gave up 7 bases and J gave up 1 base, with 10 bases separating them.

V gene TRBV18 combines with J gene TRBJ2-7; no definite D call. Trimming took 0 bases from V and 2 from J, leaving 5 bases between them. Germline loops: CDR1 KGHSH, CDR2 LQKENI. The CDR3 sequence is 13 residues long. Here the CDR3 DNA reads TGTGCCAGCTCACCACCCGCGGCCTACGAGCAGTACTTC. It specifies CASSPPAAYEQYF.

The rearrangement uses TRBV27 and TRBJ2-5, with 11 bases identical to TRBD2. The CDR3 is 16 amino acids. CDR1 is MNHEY and CDR2 is SMNVEV in the germline V gene (reference sequence). V gave up 2 bases and J gave up 5 bases; unmatched junction bases: 7. The CDR3 nucleotides are TGTGCCAGCAGTTTAGTAGCGGGAGGGCTTGGGGAGACCCAGTACTTC. Residues: CASSLVAGGLGETQYF.

The chain links TRBV27 to TRBJ2-7; a weak D match, TRBD1 (5 bases). Trimming left V 3 bases short and J 7 bases short, with 13 bases between. In germline, CDR1 is MNHEY, CDR2 SMNVEV (reference sequence). The CDR3 runs to 13 residues. The CDR3 sequence is CASSLVTDGEQYF. In DNA form, the CDR3 reads TGTGCCAGCAGTTTGGTGACAGACGGTGAGCAGTACTTC.

The sample holds a few counts of this clone. The rearrangement joins TRBV9 to TRBJ2-2; tentatively, D is TRBD2 (5 bases). Looked up from germline, CDR1 is SGDLS and CDR2 is YYNGEE. The CDR3 contains 13 residues. V lost 0 bases to trimming and J lost 6 bases, with 6 bases between them. CDR3 amino acids: CASSVVGAGELFF. The CDR3 DNA reads as TGTGCCAGCAGCGTAGTGGGAGCCGGGGAGCTGTTTTTT.

The chain couples TRBV29-1 to TRBJ1-2, with 8 positions matching TRBD1. Looked up from germline, CDR1 is SQVTM and CDR2 is ANQGSEA. This CDR3 is 11 amino acids long. The J segment lost 6 bases and the V segment lost 4 bases, leaving 1 base of the junction unmatched. CDR3 region: CSVGTGHGYTF. For the CDR3, the DNA is TGCAGCGTTGGGACAGGGCATGGCTACACCTTC.

The chain combines TRBV5-1 with TRBJ1-2; no reliable D call. This CDR3 has 12 amino acids. Germline V gene data show CDR1 as SGHRS and CDR2 as YFSETQ. Trimming pared 8 bases from V and 8 bases from J, leaving 16 bases between. The CDR3 nucleotides read TGCGCCAGTTCCATAGCTCAAGGAGGCTACACCTTC. Encoded protein: CASSIAQGGYTF.

The chain joins TRBV7-2 to TRBJ2-3, with 7 bases matching TRBD2. This CDR3 contains 15 residues. V gave up 4 bases and J gave up 4 bases; unmatched junction bases: 8. In germline, CDR1 is SGHTA, CDR2 FQGNSA. The CDR3 spells CASSWRAGVADTQYF. The CDR3 region has the DNA TGTGCCAGCAGCTGGAGGGCGGGAGTGGCAGATACGCAGTATTTT.

The V gene is TRBV4-3, the J gene TRBJ1-3; 7 bases fit TRBD1. The germline V gene has CDR1 LGHNA and CDR2 YSLEER. The CDR3 runs to 16 residues. J lost 1 base, V lost 0 bases, and 3 bases had no gene match. The CDR3 loop reads CASSQDSTGSGNTIYF. CDR3 nucleotide sequence: TGCGCCAGCAGCCAAGATTCGACAGGGTCTGGAAACACCATATATTTT.

The chain combines TRBV27 with TRBJ2-7; possibly TRBD2 for D (5 bases). V lost 6 bases to trimming and J lost 2 bases, with 14 bases between them. This CDR3 contains 14 residues. The germline V gene encodes CDR1 MNHEY and CDR2 SMNVEV (reference sequence). CDR3 nucleotides: TGTGCCAGCAGGCAACGCGGGCCACCCTACGAGCAGTACTTC. Residues: CASRQRGPPYEQYF.

V and J are TRBV27 and TRBJ2-7; 7 nucleotides line up with TRBD2. Germline-derived CDR1 and CDR2 are MNHEY and SMNVEV (reference sequence). The CDR3 covers 14 residues. The trim removed 5 bases at V and 2 bases at J, leaving 6 bases unmatched. The chain's CDR3 is CASSPSGTTYEQYF. CDR3 bases: TGTGCCAGCAGTCCATCCGGGACTACCTACGAGCAGTACTTC.

The V and J genes are TRBV7-6 and TRBJ2-5; 7 bases fit TRBD2. The germline V gene has CDR1 SGHVS and CDR2 FNYEAQ. Germline trimming cut 0 bases from V and 0 bases from J; bases unmatched to any gene: 13. The CDR3 is 19 amino acids. Here the CDR3 reads CASSLAIGRGGLYQETQYF. In nucleotides, the CDR3 is TGTGCCAGCAGCTTAGCGATTGGGAGGGGAGGGCTGTACCAAGAGACCCAGTACTTC.

V usage is TRBV11-2 and J usage is TRBJ1-4, with D possibly TRBD1 on 5 matching bases. The ends were cut back, 0 bases at V and 8 bases at J, with 13 bases in the middle. Germline CDR1 is SGHAT and CDR2 is FQNNGV. CDR3 length: 15 amino acids. The CDR3 here is CASSLDGRVGEKLFF. CDR3 coding DNA: TGTGCCAGCAGCTTAGACGGCAGGGTTGGAGAAAAACTGTTTTTT.

The chain employs TRBV20-1 and TRBJ1-1; the D is unclear. Germline lookup yields CDR1 DFQATT and CDR2 SNEGSKA (reference sequence). CDR3 length: 10 residues. V was trimmed by 0 bases and J by 8 bases, leaving 4 bases between them. The DNA for the CDR3 is TGCAGTGCTAGAGACGAGGAAGCTTTCTTT. Encoded protein: CSARDEEAFF.